Reported below is one T cell receptor (beta chain). The antigen remains undetermined. Clones were sequenced by immunoSEQ multiplex PCR, and TCRdb holds only the in-frame ones, with some missing. The repertoire includes about 130,000 clones, approximately 80% of them detected once, and over 4% sits in the top ten. This sample was included in a study of T cell responses to AZD1222 COVID-19 vaccine. Study conclusions and caveats: CD4 TCRs linked to vaccination spanned spike, dominating at 160-218 and 743-854. The sample set comprised mostly white British donors with more females, and clonal diversity was possibly underestimated.

The CDR3 loop spans 17 amino acids. Germline CDR1 is MNHNS and CDR2 is SASEGT. V was shortened by 4 bases and J by 0 bases, with 16 bases between the two germline ends. The specimen was peripheral blood, collected on day 0 of AZD1222 vaccination. The rearrangement uses TRBV6-1 and TRBJ1-3, with D unclear. The TCR sequence derives from an adult in good health. The DNA of the CDR3 is TGTGCCAGCAGTGGCCCTGCCACATACCGCTCTGGAAACACCATATATTTT. It specifies CASSGPATYRSGNTIYF.